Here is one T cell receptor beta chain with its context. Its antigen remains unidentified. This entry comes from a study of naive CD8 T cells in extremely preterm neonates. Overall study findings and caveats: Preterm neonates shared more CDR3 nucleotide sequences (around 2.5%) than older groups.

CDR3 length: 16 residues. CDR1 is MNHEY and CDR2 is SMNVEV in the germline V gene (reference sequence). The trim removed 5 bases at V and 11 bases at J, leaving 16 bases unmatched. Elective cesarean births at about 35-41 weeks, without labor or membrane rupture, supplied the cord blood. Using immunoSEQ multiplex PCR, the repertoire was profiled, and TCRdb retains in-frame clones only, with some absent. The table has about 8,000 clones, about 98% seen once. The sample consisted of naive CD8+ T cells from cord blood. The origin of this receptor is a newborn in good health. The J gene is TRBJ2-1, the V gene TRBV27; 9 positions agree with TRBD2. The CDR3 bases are TGTGCCAGCAGTCCCTACGATCCAGCGGGGGGACGGAAGCAGTTCTTC. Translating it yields CASSPYDPAGGRKQFF.